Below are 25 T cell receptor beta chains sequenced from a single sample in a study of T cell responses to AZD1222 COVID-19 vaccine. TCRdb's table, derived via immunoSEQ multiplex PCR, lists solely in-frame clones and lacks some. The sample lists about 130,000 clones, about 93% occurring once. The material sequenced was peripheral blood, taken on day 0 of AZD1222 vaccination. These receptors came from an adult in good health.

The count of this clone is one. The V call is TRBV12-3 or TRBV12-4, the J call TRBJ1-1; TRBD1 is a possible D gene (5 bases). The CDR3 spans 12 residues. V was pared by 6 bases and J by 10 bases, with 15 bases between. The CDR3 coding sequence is TGTGCCAGCAGCTCCTGGGGCAATCGAGCTTTCTTT. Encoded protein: CASSSWGNRAFF.

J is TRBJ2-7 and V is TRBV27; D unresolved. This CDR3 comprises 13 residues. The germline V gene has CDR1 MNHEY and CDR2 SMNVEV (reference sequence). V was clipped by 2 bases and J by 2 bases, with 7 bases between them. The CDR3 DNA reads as TGTGCCAGCAGTTTAAATGCCGCCTACGAGCAGTACTTC. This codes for CASSLNAAYEQYF.

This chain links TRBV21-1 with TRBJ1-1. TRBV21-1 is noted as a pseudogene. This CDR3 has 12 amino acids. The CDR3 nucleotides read TGTGCCAGCAGCACCCCGGGGACTGAAGCTTTCTTT. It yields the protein CASSTPGTEAFF.

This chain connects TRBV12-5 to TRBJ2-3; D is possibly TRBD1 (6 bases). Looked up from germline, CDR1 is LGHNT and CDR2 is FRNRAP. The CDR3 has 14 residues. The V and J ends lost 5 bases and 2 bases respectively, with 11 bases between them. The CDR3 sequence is CASGIGQSTDTQYF. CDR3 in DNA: TGTGCTAGTGGTATCGGACAGTCCACAGATACGCAGTATTTT.

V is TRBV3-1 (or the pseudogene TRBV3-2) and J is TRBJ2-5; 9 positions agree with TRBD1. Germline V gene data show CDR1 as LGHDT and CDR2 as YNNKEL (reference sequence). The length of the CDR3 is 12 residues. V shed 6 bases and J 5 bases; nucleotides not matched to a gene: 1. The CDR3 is CASRDRGETQYF. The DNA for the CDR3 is TGTGCCAGCAGGGACAGGGGTGAGACCCAGTACTTC.

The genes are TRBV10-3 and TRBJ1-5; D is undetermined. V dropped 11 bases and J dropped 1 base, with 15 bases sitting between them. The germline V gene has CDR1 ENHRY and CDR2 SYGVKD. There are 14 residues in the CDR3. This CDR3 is CAAGSPRSNQPQHF. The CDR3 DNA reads TGTGCCGCAGGATCTCCCCGAAGCAATCAGCCCCAGCATTTT.

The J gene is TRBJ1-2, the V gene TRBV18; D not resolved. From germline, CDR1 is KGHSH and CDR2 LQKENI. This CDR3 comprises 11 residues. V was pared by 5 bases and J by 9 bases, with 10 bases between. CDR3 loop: CASSYAGSYTF. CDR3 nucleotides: TGTGCCAGCTCATATGCCGGTAGCTACACCTTC. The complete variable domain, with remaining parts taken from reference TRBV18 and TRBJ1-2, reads NAGVMQNPRHLVRRRGQEARLRCSPMKGHSHVYWYRQLPEEGLKFMVYLQKENIIDESGMPKERFSAEFPKEGPSILRIQQVVRGDSAAYFCASSYAGSYTFGSGTRLTVV.

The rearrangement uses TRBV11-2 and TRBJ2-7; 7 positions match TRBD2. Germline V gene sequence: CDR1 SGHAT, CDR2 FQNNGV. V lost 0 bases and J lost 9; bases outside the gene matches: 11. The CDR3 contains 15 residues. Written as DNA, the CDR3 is TGTGCCAGCAGCTTAGACCCCGGGAGGATCGGCGGGCAGTACTTC. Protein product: CASSLDPGRIGGQYF.

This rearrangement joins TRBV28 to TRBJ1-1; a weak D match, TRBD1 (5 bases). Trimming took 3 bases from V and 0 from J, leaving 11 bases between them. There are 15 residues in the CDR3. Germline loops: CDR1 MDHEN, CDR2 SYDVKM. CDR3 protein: CASSLWGGMNTEAFF. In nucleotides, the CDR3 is TGTGCCAGCAGTTTGTGGGGGGGGATGAACACTGAAGCTTTCTTT. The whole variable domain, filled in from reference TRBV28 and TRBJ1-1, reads DVKVTQSSRYLVKRTGEKVFLECVQDMDHENMFWYRQDPGLGLRLIYFSYDVKMKEKGDIPEGYSVSREKKERFSLILESASTNQTSMYLCASSLWGGMNTEAFFGQGTRLTVV.

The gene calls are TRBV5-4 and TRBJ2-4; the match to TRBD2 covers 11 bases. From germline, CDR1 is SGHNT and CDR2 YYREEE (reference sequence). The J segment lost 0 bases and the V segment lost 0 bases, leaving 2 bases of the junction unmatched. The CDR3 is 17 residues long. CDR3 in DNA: TGTGCCAGCAGCTTGGGACTAGCGGGGCAAGCCAAAAACATTCAGTACTTC. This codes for CASSLGLAGQAKNIQYF.

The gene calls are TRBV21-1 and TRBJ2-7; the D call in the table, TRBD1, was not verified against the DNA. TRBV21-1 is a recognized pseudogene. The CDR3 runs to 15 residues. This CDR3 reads CASSNGTGHLRKQYF. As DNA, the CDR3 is TGTGCCAGCAGCAACGGGACGGGACACCTACGAAAGCAGTACTTC.

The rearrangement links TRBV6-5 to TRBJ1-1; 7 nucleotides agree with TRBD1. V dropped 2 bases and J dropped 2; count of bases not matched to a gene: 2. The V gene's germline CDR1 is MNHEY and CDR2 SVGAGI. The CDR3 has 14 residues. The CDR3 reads CASSYDRVNTEAFF. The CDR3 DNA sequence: TGTGCCAGCAGTTACGACAGGGTTAACACTGAAGCTTTCTTT.

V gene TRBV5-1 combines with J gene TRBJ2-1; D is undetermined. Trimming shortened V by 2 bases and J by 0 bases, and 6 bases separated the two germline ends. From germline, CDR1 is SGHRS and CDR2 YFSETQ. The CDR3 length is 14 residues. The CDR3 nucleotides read TGCGCCAGCAGCTTCGACAACTCCTACAATGAGCAGTTCTTC. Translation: CASSFDNSYNEQFF.

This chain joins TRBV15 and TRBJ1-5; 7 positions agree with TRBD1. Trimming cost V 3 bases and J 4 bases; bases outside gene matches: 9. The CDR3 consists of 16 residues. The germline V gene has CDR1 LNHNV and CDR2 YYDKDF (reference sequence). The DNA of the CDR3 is TGTGCCACCAGCAGTACTCCGACAGGGTCTAATCAGCCCCAGCATTTT. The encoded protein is CATSSTPTGSNQPQHF.

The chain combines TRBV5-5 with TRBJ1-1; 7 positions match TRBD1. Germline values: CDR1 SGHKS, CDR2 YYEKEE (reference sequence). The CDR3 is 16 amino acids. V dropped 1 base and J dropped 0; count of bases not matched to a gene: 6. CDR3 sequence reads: CASSLSGGFMNTEAFF. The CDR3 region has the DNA TGTGCCAGCAGCTTGTCAGGGGGGTTCATGAACACTGAAGCTTTCTTT.

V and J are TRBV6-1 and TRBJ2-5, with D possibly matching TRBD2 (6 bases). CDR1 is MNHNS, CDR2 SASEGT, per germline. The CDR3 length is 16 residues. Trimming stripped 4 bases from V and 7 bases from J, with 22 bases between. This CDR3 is CASSAPVRDSVGTQYF. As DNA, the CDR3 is TGTGCCAGCAGTGCCCCCGTCCGGGACTCCGTAGGGACCCAGTACTTC.

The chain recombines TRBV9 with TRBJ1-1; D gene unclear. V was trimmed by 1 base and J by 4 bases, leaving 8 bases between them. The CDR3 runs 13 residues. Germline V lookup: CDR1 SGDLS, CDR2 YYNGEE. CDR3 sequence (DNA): TGTGCCAGCAGCGTACTTTTGGGCACTGAAGCTTTCTTT. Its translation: CASSVLLGTEAFF.

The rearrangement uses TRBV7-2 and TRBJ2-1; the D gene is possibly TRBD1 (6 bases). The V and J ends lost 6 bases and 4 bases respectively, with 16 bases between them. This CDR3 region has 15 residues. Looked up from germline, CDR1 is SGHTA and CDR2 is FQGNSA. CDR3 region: CASRRTGTKYNEQFF. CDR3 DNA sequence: TGTGCCAGCAGGCGTACAGGGACGAAATACAATGAGCAGTTCTTC.

CDR3 nucleotides: TGTGCCAGCAGCGCACCCTCCAGAGGAATGAACACTGAAGCTTTCTTT. This codes for CASSAPSRGMNTEAFF. The chain uses TRBV9 and TRBJ1-1; D not certain. V was clipped by 3 bases and J by 0 bases, with 15 bases between them. The CDR3 loop spans 16 amino acids. From germline, CDR1 is SGDLS and CDR2 YYNGEE.

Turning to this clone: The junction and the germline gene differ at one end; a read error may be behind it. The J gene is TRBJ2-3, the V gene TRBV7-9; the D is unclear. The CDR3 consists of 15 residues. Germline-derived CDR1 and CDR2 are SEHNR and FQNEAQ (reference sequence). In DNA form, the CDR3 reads TGTGCCAGCAGCTTAGGGTACCCTGGCACGGATACGCAGTATTTT. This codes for CASSLGYPGTDTQYF.

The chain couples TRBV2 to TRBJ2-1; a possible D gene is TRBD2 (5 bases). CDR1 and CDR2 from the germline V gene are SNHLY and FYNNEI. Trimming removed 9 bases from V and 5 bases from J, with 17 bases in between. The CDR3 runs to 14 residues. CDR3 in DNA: TGTGCCAGTTTACCGGGAAACTTAGACAATGAGCAGTTCTTC. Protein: CASLPGNLDNEQFF.

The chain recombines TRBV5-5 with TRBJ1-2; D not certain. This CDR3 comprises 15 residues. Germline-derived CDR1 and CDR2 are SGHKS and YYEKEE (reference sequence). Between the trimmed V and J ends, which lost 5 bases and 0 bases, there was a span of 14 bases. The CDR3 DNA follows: TGTGCCAGCAGTAGCCATACGGCCTCTAACTATGGCTACACCTTC. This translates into CASSSHTASNYGYTF.

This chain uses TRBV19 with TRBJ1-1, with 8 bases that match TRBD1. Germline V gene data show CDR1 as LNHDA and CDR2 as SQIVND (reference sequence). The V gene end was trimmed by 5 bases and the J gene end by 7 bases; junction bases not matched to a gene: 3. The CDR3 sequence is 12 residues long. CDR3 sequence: CASSRQGYEAFF. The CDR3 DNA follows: TGTGCCAGTAGTCGACAGGGGTATGAAGCTTTCTTT. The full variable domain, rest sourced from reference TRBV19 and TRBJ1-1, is DGGITQSPKYLFRKEGQNVTLSCEQNLNHDAMYWYRQDPGQGLRLIYYSQIVNDFQKGDIAEGYSVSREKKESFPLTVTSAQKNPTAFYLCASSRQGYEAFFGQGTRLTVV.

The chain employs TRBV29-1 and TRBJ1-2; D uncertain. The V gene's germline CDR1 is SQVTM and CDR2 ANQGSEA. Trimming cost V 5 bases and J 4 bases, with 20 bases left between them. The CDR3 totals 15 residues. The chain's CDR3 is CSVFLPAPNLYGYTF. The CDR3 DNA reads TGCAGCGTTTTTCTTCCGGCCCCAAACCTCTATGGCTACACCTTC.

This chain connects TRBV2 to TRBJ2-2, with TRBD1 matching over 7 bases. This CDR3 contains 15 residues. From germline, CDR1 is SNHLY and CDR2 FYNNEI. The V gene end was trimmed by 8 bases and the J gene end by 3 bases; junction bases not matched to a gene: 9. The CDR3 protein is CASPHRGRDTGELFF. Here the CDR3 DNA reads TGTGCCAGCCCCCACAGGGGACGGGACACCGGGGAGCTGTTTTTT.